These 7 T cell receptor beta chains came from one sample sequenced in a study of cytomegalovirus exposure and HLA in healthy donors. Use of 60 Vbeta and 13 Jbeta primers characterized the PCR. Method: immunoSEQ multiplex PCR; TCRdb's copy keeps in-frame clones and lacks some. In the table there are around 180,000 clones, about 80% of which are singletons. Sequenced: PBMCs. Source of these receptors: a man aged 18 to 30 in good health and CMV-seronegative.

V usage is TRBV2 and J usage is TRBJ2-1; TRBD2 might be the D (6 bases). CDR3 size: 12 residues. Per germline, CDR1 SNHLY and CDR2 FYNNEI. Between the trimmed V and J ends, which lost 7 bases and 7 bases, there was a span of 11 bases. This CDR3 reads CASMAGLNEQFF. The CDR3 nucleotides read TGTGCCAGCATGGCGGGATTAAATGAGCAGTTCTTC.

The chain joins TRBV7-9 to TRBJ2-7; D perhaps matches TRBD2 (6 bases). Deletions cut 3 bases from V and 6 bases from J, with 12 bases between. The CDR3 is 13 amino acids. Germline V gene data show CDR1 as SEHNR and CDR2 as FQNEAQ (reference sequence). The CDR3 nucleotides read TGTGCCAGCAGCTTGGGGGGTACCGGCGAGCAGTACTTC. Translation gives CASSLGGTGEQYF.

This clone appeared many times. This rearrangement joins TRBV2 to TRBJ1-3; D uncertain. The CDR3 has 13 amino acids. V was clipped by 3 bases and J by 0 bases, with 3 bases between them. The V gene's germline CDR1 is SNHLY and CDR2 FYNNEI. The CDR3 sequence is CASSDLSGNTIYF. The CDR3 DNA reads TGTGCCAGCAGTGATCTCTCTGGAAACACCATATATTTT.

This chain joins TRBV29-1 and TRBJ2-1, with 7 bases that match TRBD1. CDR1 and CDR2 (germline): SQVTM, ANQGSEA. V trimming: 3 bases; J trimming: 0 bases; junction bases outside the gene matches: 8. This CDR3 is built from 16 residues. The CDR3 region is CSVEGTAKSSYNEQFF. The CDR3, as DNA: TGCAGCGTTGAGGGGACAGCTAAGAGCTCCTACAATGAGCAGTTCTTC.

This chain uses TRBV20-1 with TRBJ1-1; TRBD1 matches 7 bases. Germline values: CDR1 DFQATT, CDR2 SNEGSKA (reference sequence). The CDR3 runs 11 residues. V gave up 3 bases and J gave up 7 bases; unmatched junction bases: 2. CDR3: CSASRDSEAFF. DNA of the CDR3: TGCAGTGCTAGCAGGGACAGTGAAGCTTTCTTT.

The chain combines TRBV9 with TRBJ1-2, with D unresolved. Germline V gives CDR1 SGDLS, CDR2 YYNGEE. The CDR3 extends over 12 amino acids. The V gene lost 5 bases and the J gene lost 4 bases, with 9 bases spanning the gap. CDR3 nucleotide sequence: TGTGCCAGCAGTGCAGATCTCTATGGCTACACCTTC. Translation gives CASSADLYGYTF.

This clone was recorded once. This chain uses TRBV19 with TRBJ2-7, with 9 bases aligning to TRBD1. The CDR3 has 14 amino acids. J gave up 4 bases and V 6 bases, and 7 bases lay outside the gene matches. CDR1 and CDR2 from the germline V gene are LNHDA and SQIVND (reference sequence). The CDR3 spells CASSAGTGSYEQYF. The CDR3 DNA follows: TGTGCCAGTAGCGCCGGGACAGGGTCGTACGAGCAGTACTTC.